Described below is a single TCR beta chain sequence and its context. Its antigen is still unknown. These data are taken from a study of T-cell memory formation after mild COVID-19. Study in general: The study found TCR clusters largely donor specific. Study-wide findings and caveats: Of the contracting clones, CD4+ ones lay mainly in CM and EM, and CD8+ ones in EMRA.

TCRdb reanalysed the 5' RACE reads using MiXCR and keeps one entry per CDR3 protein. The data contain 250,000 to 350,000 distinct CDR3 sequences, about 17% of them singletons. Germline assignment: CDR1 SGHTA and CDR2 FQGTGA. The CDR3 is 14 residues long. V lost 2 bases to trimming and J lost 5 bases, with 9 bases between them. The chain combines TRBV7-3 with TRBJ2-2, with unresolved D. Source material: PBMCs or a T cell subset sorted from them (not recorded which). The TCR comes from a man younger than 30 who had mild COVID-19 (a few samples of this study predate the infection). Cell type and time point are not known. The CDR3 DNA reads TGTGCCAGCAGCTTAGTAGGGCGAACCGGGGAGCTGTTTTTT. This codes for CASSLVGRTGELFF.